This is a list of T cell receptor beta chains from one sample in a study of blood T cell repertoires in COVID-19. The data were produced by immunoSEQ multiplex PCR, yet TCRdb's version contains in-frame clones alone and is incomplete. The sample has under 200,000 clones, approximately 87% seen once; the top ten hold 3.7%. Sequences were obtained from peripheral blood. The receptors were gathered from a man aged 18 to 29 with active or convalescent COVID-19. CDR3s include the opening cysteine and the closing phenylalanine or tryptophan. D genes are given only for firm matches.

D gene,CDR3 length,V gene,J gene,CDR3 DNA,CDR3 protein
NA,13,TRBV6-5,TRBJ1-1,TGTGCCACCGGAGACAGATTGAACACTGAAGCTTTCTTT,CATGDRLNTEAFF
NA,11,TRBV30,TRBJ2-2,TGTGCCTGGAGTAGAGCCGGGGAGCTGTTTTTT,CAWSRAGELFF
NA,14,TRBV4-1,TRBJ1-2,TGCGCCAGCAGCCAAGATTACAGGGACTATGGCTACACCTTC,CASSQDYRDYGYTF
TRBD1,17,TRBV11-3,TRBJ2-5,TGTGCCAGCAGCCTGAGACGCCAGGGGGCCCGTGGAGAGACCCAGTACTTC,CASSLRRQGARGETQYF
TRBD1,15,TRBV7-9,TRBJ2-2,TGTGCCAGCAGCTGGACAGGGGGGGACACCGGGGAGCTGTTTTTT,CASSWTGGDTGELFF
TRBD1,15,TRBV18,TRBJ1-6,TGTGCCAGCTCTCCTAGGACAGGGGAAGATTCACCCCTCCACTTT,CASSPRTGEDSPLHF
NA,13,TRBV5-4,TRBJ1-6,TGTGCCAGCAGCCCCAAGGGGGATTCACCCCTCCACTTT,CASSPKGDSPLHF
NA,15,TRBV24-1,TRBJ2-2,TGTGCCACCGGCGAGACAGCCTCGAACACCGGGGAGCTGTTTTTT,CATGETASNTGELFF
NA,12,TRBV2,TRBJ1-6,TGTGCCAGCAGTGACCTAGGCCGTCCCCACCACTTT,CASSDLGRPHHF
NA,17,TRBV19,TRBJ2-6,TGTGCCAGTAGTATTGGAGGTCTTAGCTCTGGGGCCAACGTCCTGACTTTC,CASSIGGLSSGANVLTF
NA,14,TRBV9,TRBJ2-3,TGTGCCAGCAGCTCGAGGACTGGCACAGATACGCAGTATTTT,CASSSRTGTDTQYF
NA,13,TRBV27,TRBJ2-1,TGTGCCAGCATGGGCGACACCTCTAATGAGCAGTTCTTC,CASMGDTSNEQFF
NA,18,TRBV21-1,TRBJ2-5,TGTGCCAGCAGTATGGCCAAACCGGGGAGCGCCCCTCAAGAGACCCAGTACTTC,CASSMAKPGSAPQETQYF
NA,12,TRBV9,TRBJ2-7,TGTGCCAGCAGCTTAGGGGGAGGACTCTTGTACTTC,CASSLGGGLLYF
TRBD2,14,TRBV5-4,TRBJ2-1,TGTGCCAGCAGCACCTGGACTAGCGGGAATGAGCAGTTCTTC,CASSTWTSGNEQFF